This entry is about one T cell receptor (beta chain). Antigen specificity is unknown. Trimming took 3 bases from V and 6 from J; bases not matched to a gene: 6. The CDR3 totals 16 residues. Germline V lookup: CDR1 SQVTM, CDR2 ANQGSEA. Every patient relapsed after autologous stem cell transplantation, and brentuximab vedotin exposure varied. Data came from immunoSEQ multiplex PCR; TCRdb stores just in-frame clones and leaves some out. This table holds about 62,000 clones, around 88% found once. The entry originates in a study of PD-1 blockade in classical Hodgkin lymphoma. General study points: Those achieving complete response showed baseline diversity like newly diagnosed patients. Relative to healthy donors, newly diagnosed patients reportedly had lower baseline TCR diversity, which was reported as lower still in relapsed/refractory patients.

This TCR derives from a human donor with classical Hodgkin lymphoma. The material was peripheral blood mononuclear cells (PBMCs), obtained at baseline. The chain employs TRBV29-1 and TRBJ2-1; 15 bases agree with TRBD2. The CDR3 DNA follows: TGCAGCGTTGAGGGACTAGCGGGGGGCAGGGGCAATGAGCAGTTCTTC. This sequence encodes CSVEGLAGGRGNEQFF.